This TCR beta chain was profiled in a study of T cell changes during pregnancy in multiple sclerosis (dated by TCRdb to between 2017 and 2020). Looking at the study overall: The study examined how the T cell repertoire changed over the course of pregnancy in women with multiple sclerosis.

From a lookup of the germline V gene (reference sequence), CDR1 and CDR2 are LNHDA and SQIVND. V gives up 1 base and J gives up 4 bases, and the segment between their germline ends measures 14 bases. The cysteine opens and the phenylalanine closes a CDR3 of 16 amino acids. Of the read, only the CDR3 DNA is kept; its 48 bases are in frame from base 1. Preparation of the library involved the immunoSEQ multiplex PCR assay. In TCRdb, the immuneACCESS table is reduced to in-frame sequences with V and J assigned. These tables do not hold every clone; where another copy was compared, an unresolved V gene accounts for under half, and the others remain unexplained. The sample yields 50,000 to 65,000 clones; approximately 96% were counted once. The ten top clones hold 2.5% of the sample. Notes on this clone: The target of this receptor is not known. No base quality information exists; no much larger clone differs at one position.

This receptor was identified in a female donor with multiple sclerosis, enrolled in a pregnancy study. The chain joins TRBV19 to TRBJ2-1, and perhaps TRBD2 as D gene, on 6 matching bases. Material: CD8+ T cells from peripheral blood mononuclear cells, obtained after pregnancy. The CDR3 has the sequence CASSIVPGAPYNEQFF. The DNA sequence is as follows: TGTGCCAGTAGTATAGTACCGGGAGCCCCATACAATGAGCAGTTCTTC.